This T cell receptor (beta chain) was identified in a study of blood T cell repertoires in COVID-19. Turning to the study itself: Samples taken during acute and convalescent COVID-19 were collected in the United States, Italy and Spain. T cells, B-cell-depleted T cells, or PBMCs provided the cDNA or gDNA that served as material.

Per the study methods: Reference gene primer amplification in the assay estimated nucleated cell counts. Only in-frame clones appear in the TCRdb table, and some are missing; sequencing was by immunoSEQ multiplex PCR. The V and J calls and clone size come from that table; D and trimming were worked out from the DNA. This repertoire shows tens of thousands of clones, approximately 82% found once; its top ten account for around a fifth. This CDR3 region has 15 residues. In germline, CDR1 is SGHTA, CDR2 FQGNSA. The junction had 2 bases not matched to a gene; V was cut back by 1 base and J by 1 base. The V call is TRBV7-2, the J call TRBJ2-3, with TRBD2 matching 7 bases. Sequencing was carried out using peripheral blood. This sequence originates from a human donor in a cohort sampled during active COVID-19. The CDR3 loop reads CASSLGLAGTDTQYF. The CDR3, as DNA: TGTGCCAGCAGCTTAGGGCTAGCGGGCACAGATACGCAGTATTTT. The full variable domain, with the rest looked up from reference TRBV7-2 and TRBJ2-3, is GAGVSQSPSNKVTEKGKDVELRCDPISGHTALYWYRQSLGQGLEFLIYFQGNSAPDKSGLPSDRFSAERTGGSVSTLTIQRTQQEDSAVYLCASSLGLAGTDTQYFGPGTRLTVL.